Each of the 26 T cell receptor beta chains below was sequenced from the same sample in a study of spatial heterogeneity in lung cancer. A single record per CDR3 protein comes from TCRdb applying MiXCR to the 5' RACE reads. The data hold 35,000 to 45,000 distinct CDR3 sequences, with under 9% observed a single time. Time point here: blood at routine non-recurrence follow-up after resection. Sequenced material: PBMCs, taken at follow-up. These receptors all stem from a male donor with early-stage non-small cell lung cancer.

This clonotype was recorded at least ten times. The CDR3 DNA sequence: TGTGCCAGCAGTTATCTTTCGGGGGGGCTGTATGAGCAGTTCTTC. Translation: CASSYLSGGLYEQFF. The chain uses TRBV6-5 and TRBJ2-1; TRBD2 aligns across 8 bases. Losses at the gene ends were 3 bases for V and 8 bases for J; bases not matched to a gene: 9. The CDR3 extends over 15 amino acids. In germline, CDR1 is MNHEY, CDR2 SVGAGI.

This clonotype was found a few times. The chain combines TRBV3-1 with TRBJ2-3; TRBD2 agrees at 8 bases. Germline V lookup: CDR1 LGHDT, CDR2 YNNKEL (reference sequence). The CDR3 runs to 18 residues. Trimming took 1 base from V and 4 from J; bases not matched to a gene: 13. The CDR3 nucleotides read TGTGCCAGCAGCCAAGGACAAAGTCCCGGACTAGCATCAGATACGCAGTATTTT. Amino acids: CASSQGQSPGLASDTQYF.

This clonotype was counted at least ten times. The chain is built from TRBV11-3 and TRBJ2-5; D is possibly TRBD2 (6 bases). This CDR3 comprises 13 residues. Deletions cut 2 bases from V and 3 bases from J, with 7 bases between. Germline CDR1 reads SGHNT; CDR2 reads YENEEA. This chain's CDR3 is CASSLWGEETQYF. The DNA for the CDR3 is TGTGCCAGCAGCTTATGGGGGGAAGAGACCCAGTACTTC.

This chain uses TRBV30 with TRBJ2-4; the D gene is possibly TRBD1 (6 bases). The CDR3 covers 15 residues. The ends were cut back, 0 bases at V and 6 bases at J, with 15 bases in the middle. Germline V gene sequence: CDR1 GTSNPN, CDR2 SVGIG (reference sequence). The CDR3 coding sequence is TGTGCCTGGAGTGTACGTCAGGGGTATGGAAACATTCAGTACTTC. Its translation is CAWSVRQGYGNIQYF.

This clonotype was observed a handful of times. The V call is TRBV12-3 or TRBV12-4, the J call TRBJ1-2; TRBD1 might be the D (6 bases). This CDR3 is built from 15 residues. V was trimmed by 6 bases and J by 2 bases, leaving 16 bases between them. CDR3: CASRMSAGENYGYTF. The DNA of the CDR3 is TGTGCCAGCAGGATGTCCGCAGGGGAGAACTATGGCTACACCTTC.

This clonotype has at least ten counts. The V call is TRBV7-2, the J call TRBJ1-1; unclear D gene. The germline V gene encodes CDR1 SGHTA and CDR2 FQGNSA. The CDR3 extends over 14 amino acids. V shed 5 bases and J shed 2 bases, with 12 bases lying between them. The CDR3 sequence is CASSPEQYNTEAFF. The CDR3 bases are TGTGCCAGCAGCCCGGAACAGTACAACACTGAAGCTTTCTTT.

A word on this clonotype: A much larger clone lies one base from this, so it may be a read error. The chain uses TRBV5-1 and TRBJ1-4; 7 bases map to TRBD1. The CDR3 is 14 amino acids. The germline gives CDR1 SGHRS, CDR2 YFSETQ. This CDR3 is CASSWDSSNEELFF. DNA of the CDR3: TGCGCCAGCAGCTGGGACAGTTCTAATGAAGAACTGTTTTTT.

This clonotype has at least ten counts. J is TRBJ1-6 and V is TRBV7-9; D is ambiguous. V dropped 4 bases and J dropped 8 bases, with 15 bases sitting between them. Germline-derived CDR1 and CDR2 are SEHNR and FQNEAQ (reference sequence). This CDR3 contains 15 residues. CDR3 in DNA: TGTGCCAGCAGCTCCTGGGCCCTAGGCGATTCACCCCTCCACTTT. Translated, it gives CASSSWALGDSPLHF.

This clonotype was observed at least ten times. The rearrangement joins TRBV3-1 to TRBJ1-1; D perhaps matches TRBD1 (5 bases). Germline lookup yields CDR1 LGHDT and CDR2 YNNKEL (reference sequence). Trimming removed 4 bases from V and 8 bases from J, with 11 bases in between. The CDR3 has 12 residues. The CDR3 sequence is CASSPDRIEAFF. The CDR3 region has the DNA TGTGCCAGCAGCCCAGACAGAATAGAAGCTTTCTTT.

V and J are TRBV2 and TRBJ1-5, with D perhaps TRBD1 (5 bases). Germline CDR1 reads SNHLY; CDR2 reads FYNNEI. The CDR3 is 14 amino acids. Trimming took 3 bases from V and 12 from J, leaving 18 bases between them. The CDR3 DNA sequence: TGTGCCAGCAGTGAGGGGCACAGCAATCAGTGCCAGCATTTT. Protein product: CASSEGHSNQCQHF.

This clonotype was seen many times. CDR3 residues: CASRAENTGELFF. The CDR3 region has the DNA TGTGCCAGCAGAGCAGAGAACACCGGGGAGCTGTTTTTT. The V and J genes are TRBV5-6 and TRBJ2-2; no firm D call. V dropped 5 bases and J dropped 1 base, with 6 bases sitting between them. Germline loops: CDR1 SGHDT, CDR2 YYEEEE. This CDR3 comprises 13 residues.

The J gene is TRBJ1-3, the V gene TRBV6-5, with 7 bases identical to TRBD1. Germline V gene lookup returns CDR1 MNHEY and CDR2 SVGAGI. This CDR3 has 15 amino acids. V trimming: 0 bases; J trimming: 8 bases; junction bases outside the gene matches: 7. The CDR3 coding sequence is TGTGCCAGCAGTTACTCGGGGACAGTCGCCGACACCATATATTTT. The encoded protein is CASSYSGTVADTIYF.

This clonotype was seen ten or more times. The chain uses TRBV7-2 and TRBJ2-7, with D possibly matching TRBD1 (5 bases). The ends were cut back, 1 base at V and 0 bases at J, with 7 bases in the middle. Germline lookup yields CDR1 SGHTA and CDR2 FQGNSA. The CDR3 extends over 14 amino acids. In nucleotides, the CDR3 is TGTGCCAGCAGCTTAGGGGGCAACTCCTACGAGCAGTACTTC. Amino acids: CASSLGGNSYEQYF.

This clonotype was found many times. J is TRBJ1-3 and V is TRBV5-6; 7 bases are a match to TRBD1. Germline V gene data show CDR1 as SGHDT and CDR2 as YYEEEE. The J segment lost 4 bases and the V segment lost 1 base, leaving 5 bases of the junction unmatched. This CDR3 comprises 15 residues. CDR3 coding DNA: TGTGCCAGCAGCTTGATTGGGACAGCAGGAAACACCATATATTTT. Its protein product is CASSLIGTAGNTIYF.

This clonotype was seen ten or more times. The CDR3 nucleotides are TGCGCCAGCAGCTGGGGACACGACGGTGAAAAACTGTTTTTT. This encodes CASSWGHDGEKLFF. This chain connects TRBV5-1 to TRBJ1-4, with D maybe TRBD1 (6 bases). Between the trimmed V and J ends, which lost 3 bases and 7 bases, there was a span of 13 bases. The CDR3 is 14 amino acids. The germline V gene encodes CDR1 SGHRS and CDR2 YFSETQ.

This clonotype was seen many times. The V call is TRBV5-1, the J call TRBJ1-3, with a possible D match to TRBD1 (5 bases). The CDR3 extends over 14 amino acids. Trimming took off 2 bases at V and 0 bases at J, with 6 bases between the two ends. Per the germline V gene, CDR1 is SGHRS and CDR2 is YFSETQ. The CDR3 DNA reads TGCGCCAGCAGCTTCGGGGGCTCTGGAAACACCATATATTTT. Translation: CASSFGGSGNTIYF.

This clonotype was seen repeatedly, ten times or more. This chain links TRBV12-3 or TRBV12-4 with TRBJ1-2; tentatively, D is TRBD1 (6 bases). V lost 5 bases to trimming and J lost 7 bases, with 17 bases between them. The CDR3 runs 14 residues. Here the CDR3 reads CASSPPRGLGGYTF. For the CDR3, the DNA is TGTGCCAGCAGTCCTCCCAGGGGTTTGGGTGGCTACACCTTC.

This clonotype was picked up many times. The chain uses TRBV6-5 and TRBJ2-1; D gene uncertain. Germline V CDR1 and CDR2: MNHEY, SVGAGI. The CDR3 has 13 amino acids. V dropped 5 bases and J dropped 4 bases, with 9 bases sitting between them. The chain's CDR3 is CASSRGPYNEQFF. The CDR3 DNA reads as TGTGCCAGCAGTCGCGGCCCATACAATGAGCAGTTCTTC.

This clonotype is medium-sized in the sample. The chain recombines TRBV5-4 with TRBJ1-1, with a weak D call TRBD1 (6 bases). Between the trimmed V and J ends, which lost 0 bases and 7 bases, there was a span of 16 bases. Germline loops: CDR1 SGHNT, CDR2 YYREEE (reference sequence). There are 15 residues in the CDR3. The CDR3 reads CASSLVRDTDFEAFF. CDR3 DNA: TGTGCCAGCAGCTTGGTACGGGACACCGATTTTGAAGCTTTCTTT.

This clonotype was observed at least ten times. The V and J genes are TRBV12-3 or TRBV12-4 and TRBJ2-5, with 14 bases fitting TRBD2. The V gene end was trimmed by 3 bases and the J gene end by 6 bases; junction bases not matched to a gene: 3. The CDR3 length is 15 residues. The chain's CDR3 is CASSLTSGGGQTQYF. CDR3 in DNA: TGTGCCAGCAGTTTGACTAGCGGGGGGGGGCAGACCCAGTACTTC.

At least ten counts were recorded for this clonotype. The chain employs TRBV30 and TRBJ1-3, with D unresolved. Per germline, CDR1 GTSNPN and CDR2 SVGIG (reference sequence). Trimming cost V 4 bases and J 3 bases, with 10 bases left between them. The CDR3 loop spans 13 amino acids. CDR3 region: CAWTGQVGNTIYF. The CDR3 nucleotides are TGTGCCTGGACGGGCCAAGTTGGAAACACCATATATTTT.

The table lists this clonotype with many counts. The chain employs TRBV27 and TRBJ1-5; no reliable D call. The CDR3 sequence is 14 residues long. Germline CDR1 is MNHEY and CDR2 is SMNVEV (reference sequence). V lost 3 bases to trimming and J lost 3 bases, with 9 bases between them. The CDR3 nucleotides read TGTGCCAGCAGTTTCGGACCGGCCAATCAGCCCCAGCATTTT. Translated, it gives CASSFGPANQPQHF.

This clonotype was seen repeatedly, ten times or more. The chain couples TRBV5-1 to TRBJ2-7; D remains unclear. The CDR3 consists of 13 residues. Germline CDR1 is SGHRS and CDR2 is YFSETQ. Between the trimmed V and J ends, which lost 2 bases and 6 bases, there was a span of 12 bases. CDR3 nucleotide sequence: TGCGCCAGCAGCTTTCCCAGGTCTGGCGAGCAGTACTTC. As protein: CASSFPRSGEQYF.

Ten or more counts support this clonotype. The rearrangement joins TRBV3-1 to TRBJ1-4, with a possible D match to TRBD1 (5 bases). In germline, CDR1 is LGHDT, CDR2 YNNKEL (reference sequence). V was shortened by 2 bases and J by 3 bases, with 13 bases between the two germline ends. The CDR3 has 16 amino acids. The DNA for the CDR3 is TGTGCCAGCAGCCAAAACGGAGGGGTTCCTAATGAAAAACTGTTTTTT. Translated, it gives CASSQNGGVPNEKLFF.

Points on this clonotype: A much larger clone sits a single nucleotide away, making a read error possible. This chain connects TRBV6-2 or TRBV6-3 to TRBJ2-7; 9 bases are a match to TRBD1. CDR1 and CDR2 from the germline V gene are MNHEY and SVGEGT. The CDR3 extends over 15 amino acids. Here the CDR3 reads CASSYSGTGTYVQYF. Written as DNA, the CDR3 is TGTGCCAGCAGTTACTCCGGGACAGGGACCTACGTGCAGTACTTC.

This clonotype was counted at least ten times. V and J are TRBV27 and TRBJ2-1; TRBD2 matches 11 bases. CDR1 MNHEY and CDR2 SMNVEV come from the germline V gene (reference sequence). With 3 bases clipped from V and 10 bases from J, the junction kept 8 bases outside the gene matches. The CDR3 covers 15 residues. CDR3: CASSFGVAGGREQFF. As DNA, the CDR3 is TGTGCCAGCAGTTTCGGAGTAGCGGGGGGGCGGGAGCAGTTCTTC.